This T cell receptor (beta chain) was observed in a study of beta chain features in type 1 diabetes (dated by TCRdb to 2016 to 2019). Context from the whole study: No differences in mean age, gender distribution, total cell number or subset yield were found between patients and healthy donors. A total of just under 110,000,000 sorted cells were examined across all samples, and RNA yield correlated strongly with the number of cells per subset. In the study, recently diagnosed type 1 diabetes patients and matched healthy donors were compared on the TCRB repertoires of their sorted circulating CD4+ T cell subsets. Naive and central memory subsets were obtained from all 30 or so donors, but regulatory and stem cell-like memory subsets were isolated from only 8 patients and roughly eight healthy donors.

All of the isolated RNA was reverse transcribed with the High Capacity cDNA Reverse Transcription Kit, so expressed TCRB transcripts were sequenced. Deep immunoSEQ sequencing was performed on naive, central memory and regulatory T cell samples, with an average of roughly 3.3 million total reads per sample. After sorted cells were lysed in RLT buffer, RNA was extracted with DNase-treated RNeasy Micro or Mini kits, with the choice depending on cell number. To prevent cross-contamination, every cell subset was processed on its own, while patient and healthy donor samples were processed together. TCRB sequences were amplified from cDNA with the immunoSEQ multiplex PCR, producing 87-bp fragments spanning the CDR3 region. The amplicons were sequenced using the Illumina HiSeq platform. The authors processed their data as follows. Synthetic template baselines were used to correct PCR bias computationally, reads within Hamming distance 2 were collapsed together, and singletons that could not be merged were discarded. Reads were aligned to IMGT to assign V, D and J genes, CDR3 length, and insertions or deletions at six rearrangement sites. Within each subset, clonotype counts were normalized to sorted cell number, after which true diversity and Gini coefficients were computed with the tcR R package. The overlap coefficient, calculated on TCRB nucleotide sequences, was used to measure repertoire sharing. As a proxy for the pre-selection repertoire, out-of-frame TCRB sequences from naive cells were analyzed. This is the immuneACCESS table as TCRdb keeps it, with only in-frame sequences that have V and J called. A part of the clones is gone; compared with another copy, unresolved V genes explain less than half, and the rest is unexplained. The V and J calls and clone size are taken from that table; D and trimming were inferred from the DNA. The sample records 600,000 to 700,000 clones, roughly 13% of which are singletons. The ten largest make up 0.022% of the sample.

The germline V gene sets CDR1 to SGHTA and CDR2 to FQGNSA. Relative to germline, V is missing 5 bases and J is missing 5 bases, with 7 bases of the junction outside any gene match. Inclusive of the bounding cysteine and phenylalanine, the CDR3 is 16 residues long. Only CDR3 DNA is held: 48 bases, read in frame from base 1. A single peripheral blood draw of approximately 100 mL on average was collected from each donor into heparinised tubes. Using a panel that included CD45RO, CCR7, CD25, CD127, CD95 and CD27, naive, central memory, regulatory and stem cell-like memory CD4+ T cells were sorted on a BD FACSAria II. Purity was above 98% for every sorted population. PBMCs were isolated immediately by Lymphoprep density gradient centrifugation and stained directly without culture. So that batch effects would be minimized, each experiment stained and sorted samples in pairs, pairing one healthy donor with one patient.

Details on this clone: Its cognate antigen has yet to be identified. No much larger clone is present one base from it, and per-base qualities are unavailable.

Study-wide conclusions, independent of this receptor: Naive, central memory and regulatory TCRB repertoires appeared to be more alike among patients than among healthy donors. Fewer insertions and more nucleotide deletions at VDJ recombination sites were observed in patients with type 1 diabetes, implying thymic rearrangement abnormalities. PCR might favor shorter templates, but patient and control samples were amplified and corrected together, so any skew would affect both groups equally. Only small numbers of individuals were included in the HLA sub-analyses, which left unresolved whether HLA type had any influence on TCRB rearrangement. In all four CD4+ subsets, TCRB CDR3 length was moderately but significantly shorter in type 1 diabetes patients. Because cDNA was sequenced instead of genomic DNA, highly expressing activated cells could be over-represented, though the groups showed no difference in activation or CD3 levels.

Recombination connected TRBV7-2 to TRBJ2-5, and 14 junctional nucleotides match TRBD2. Sequencing was carried out using naive CD4+ T cells from blood. What this sample's cell subset or site label stands for: true naive CD4+ T cells. The TCR comes from a man younger than 30 with type 1 diabetes. The sequenced DNA: TGTGCCAGCAGCCCAGGGACTAGCGGGGGCCGGGAGACCCAGTACTTC. Translated, it reads CASSPGTSGGRETQYF.